This TCR beta chain was captured in a study of response to subunit inactivated influenza vaccine. As to this clonotype: Its specificity is unknown.

TCRdb independently ran MiXCR on the RT-PCR reads; one entry per CDR3 protein. The data contain over 150,000 distinct CDR3 sequences, approximately 10% of them seen just once; the ten biggest clones take up around 12%. Study-wide results and caveats: The authors put forward the suggestion that each seasonal influenza vaccination may bring in only a limited number of new T cells.

V lost 7 bases and J lost 7, with 16 bases in between. The germline CDR1 and CDR2 sequences are LGHDT and YNNKEL (reference sequence). CDR3 length: 13 residues. The chain carries TRBV3-1 and TRBJ2-5; a weak D match, TRBD1 (6 bases). The source was non-naive T cells sorted from PBMCs, collected roughly 47 days after vaccination. The TCR was taken from a man aged 50-60 years who received an inactivated influenza vaccine. CDR3 DNA: TGTGCCAGCACCGACAGGCTAGAGGGGACCCAGTACTTC. Translated: CASTDRLEGTQYF.